The 32 T cell receptor beta chains given below trace back to one sample, sequenced in a study of shared clonotypes between healthy human individuals. TCRdb's table, derived via immunoSEQ multiplex PCR, lists solely in-frame clones and lacks some. The data hold hundreds of thousands of clones, with around three quarters observed a single time. The sample comprised memory CD4+ T cells sorted from blood. Subset described: CD45RA-negative fraction. These receptors originate from a woman aged 25 to 39 in good health.

The chain is built from TRBV9 and TRBJ2-1; 15 bases are a match to TRBD2. This CDR3 is 18 amino acids long. In germline, CDR1 is SGDLS, CDR2 YYNGEE. V shed 6 bases, J shed 4 bases, and the junction held 11 bases outside the gene matches. The CDR3 here is CASTSGLAGGPGYNEQFF. The CDR3 nucleotides are TGTGCCAGCACCTCAGGACTAGCGGGAGGGCCGGGATACAATGAGCAGTTCTTC.

J is TRBJ1-4 and V is TRBV7-9; tentative D call: TRBD1 (6 bases). This CDR3 comprises 14 residues. From germline, CDR1 is SEHNR and CDR2 FQNEAQ (reference sequence). The V gene lost 6 bases and the J gene lost 8 bases, with 16 bases spanning the gap. The CDR3: CASSPPGVEEKLFF. CDR3 sequence (DNA): TGTGCCAGCAGTCCCCCAGGGGTAGAAGAAAAACTGTTTTTT.

J is TRBJ2-3 and V is TRBV5-1, with 9 bases that match TRBD2. CDR3 length: 16 amino acids. Germline CDR1 SGHRS, CDR2 YFSETQ. Trimming at V came to 3 bases and at J to 2 bases, leaving 7 bases not matched to a gene. CDR3 sequence: CASSSQTSGPTDTQYF. The CDR3 DNA is TGCGCCAGCAGCTCCCAGACTAGCGGTCCCACAGATACGCAGTATTTT.

The chain links TRBV4-1 to TRBJ2-7; TRBD2 matches 13 bases. V gave up 1 base and J gave up 5 bases; unmatched junction bases: 14. Per the germline V gene, CDR1 is MGHRA and CDR2 is YSYEKL. This CDR3 is built from 19 residues. DNA for the CDR3: TGCGCCAGCAGCCAAGCTATAGGACTAGCGGGAGCGGGCAGGGACGAGCAGTACTTC. It codes for CASSQAIGLAGAGRDEQYF.

This clone was counted a single time. The chain couples TRBV19 to TRBJ1-5; no reliable D call. This CDR3 has 13 residues. Trimming cost V 0 bases and J 9 bases, with 9 bases left between them. Germline CDR1 LNHDA, CDR2 SQIVND (reference sequence). The chain's CDR3 is CASSIDGTWPQHF. The CDR3 coding sequence is TGTGCCAGTAGTATAGATGGTACTTGGCCCCAGCATTTT.

The genes are TRBV28 and TRBJ1-2, with 8 bases lining up with TRBD1. CDR1 and CDR2 (germline): MDHEN, SYDVKM. CDR3 length: 14 amino acids. Trimming removed 5 bases from V and 12 bases from J; junction bases left unmatched: 14. In DNA form, the CDR3 reads TGTGCCAGCAGTCCAACACGGACAGGGATGGTTGACACCTTC. It specifies CASSPTRTGMVDTF.

The chain employs TRBV6-1 and TRBJ1-5, with 12 positions matching TRBD1. The CDR3 is made up of 16 amino acids. Trimming took 4 bases from V and 7 from J; bases not matched to a gene: 8. Germline V lookup: CDR1 MNHNS, CDR2 SASEGT. DNA of the CDR3: TGTGCCAGCAGTGGGGCCGGGACAGGGGGCCACCAGCCCCAGCATTTT. Translated: CASSGAGTGGHQPQHF.

This chain links TRBV5-1 with TRBJ1-1; D may be TRBD1 (5 bases). Germline assignment: CDR1 SGHRS and CDR2 YFSETQ. The CDR3 covers 15 residues. V was cut by 3 bases and J by 1 base, with 13 bases left in between. The CDR3 DNA reads TGCGCCAGCAGCTCTCAGGGACCCTCGAACACTGAAGCTTTCTTT. It codes for CASSSQGPSNTEAFF. The full variable domain, in which reference TRBV5-1 and TRBJ1-1 provide the parts outside the CDR3, is KAGVTQTPRYLIKTRGQQVTLSCSPISGHRSVSWYQQTPGQGLQFLFEYFSETQRNKGNFPGRFSGRQFSNSRSEMNVSTLELGDSALYLCASSSQGPSNTEAFFGQGTRLTVV.

The V call is TRBV6-1, the J call TRBJ1-1; the match to TRBD1 covers 7 bases. The length of the CDR3 is 15 residues. J lost 0 bases, V lost 5 bases, and 6 bases had no gene match. Germline CDR1 reads MNHNS; CDR2 reads SASEGT. CDR3 in amino acids: CASSFLGQLNTEAFF. In nucleotides, the CDR3 is TGTGCCAGCAGTTTCCTGGGACAGCTGAACACTGAAGCTTTCTTT.

This clone was detected a few times. The rearrangement links TRBV25-1 to TRBJ2-3, with 9 nucleotides matching TRBD1. V lost 6 bases, J lost 5 bases, and 6 bases stayed unmatched. Germline V gives CDR1 MGHDK, CDR2 SYGVNS. The CDR3 is made up of 14 amino acids. The CDR3 coding sequence is TGTGCCAGCAGCGGGACAGGGTGGGGAGATACGCAGTATTTT. This gives the protein CASSGTGWGDTQYF.

This clone has just one count. The V call is TRBV9, the J call TRBJ2-2; 8 bases agree with TRBD2. Per the germline V gene, CDR1 is SGDLS and CDR2 is YYNGEE. The CDR3 covers 18 residues. Unmatched junction bases numbered 16, after V lost 3 bases and J lost 6 bases. CDR3 amino acids: CASSAPPGGLAFSGELFF. CDR3 coding DNA: TGTGCCAGCAGCGCACCCCCCGGCGGACTAGCTTTTTCCGGGGAGCTGTTTTTT.

V usage is TRBV11-2 and J usage is TRBJ1-2; unclear D gene. CDR1 and CDR2 from the germline V gene are SGHAT and FQNNGV. The CDR3 loop spans 15 amino acids. Trimming removed 5 bases at V and 4 bases at J, with 17 bases between. The CDR3: CASSPLGQSLYGYTF. The CDR3 DNA follows: TGTGCCAGCAGCCCACTTGGGCAGTCCCTCTATGGCTACACCTTC.

This rearrangement joins TRBV7-8 to TRBJ2-1; 7 nucleotides align to TRBD2. The CDR3 totals 14 residues. Trimming cost V 5 bases and J 3 bases; bases outside gene matches: 4. The germline V gene has CDR1 SGHVS and CDR2 FQNEAQ. The chain's CDR3 is CASSKERDYNEQFF. The CDR3 bases are TGTGCCAGCAGCAAGGAGCGGGACTACAATGAGCAGTTCTTC.

This chain connects TRBV19 to TRBJ2-5, with D perhaps TRBD1 (6 bases). From germline, CDR1 is LNHDA and CDR2 SQIVND (reference sequence). The CDR3 consists of 13 residues. The V end was cut by 9 bases, the J end by 4 bases, with 15 bases between. For the CDR3, the DNA is TGTGCCAGGACCCAACAGGGACGAGAGACCCAGTACTTC. This sequence encodes CARTQQGRETQYF.

CDR3: CAWDINTPASPLHF. The CDR3 DNA follows: TGTGCCTGGGACATAAACACCCCGGCTTCACCCCTCCACTTT. This chain uses TRBV30 with TRBJ1-6, with unresolved D. V shed 5 bases and J shed 9 bases, with 17 bases lying between them. This CDR3 region has 14 residues. Germline V gene sequence: CDR1 GTSNPN, CDR2 SVGIG (reference sequence).

V and J are TRBV28 and TRBJ2-5, with a tentative D call TRBD2 (7 bases). Trimming removed 7 bases at V and 4 bases at J, with 25 bases between. The CDR3 is 17 amino acids. Germline loops: CDR1 MDHEN, CDR2 SYDVKM. CDR3 region: CASMVRGQRDRRETQYF. In nucleotides, the CDR3 is TGTGCCAGCATGGTCAGAGGACAGCGGGACCGCCGAGAGACCCAGTACTTC.

This clone was recorded a few times. The J gene is TRBJ2-6, the V gene TRBV9; D is undetermined. Trimming left V 4 bases short and J 0 bases short, with 8 bases between. The CDR3 sequence is 15 residues long. The germline V gene encodes CDR1 SGDLS and CDR2 YYNGEE. CDR3 DNA sequence: TGTGCCAGCAGCCAACGCTTCTCTGGGGCCAACGTCCTGACTTTC. Translation: CASSQRFSGANVLTF.

The genes are TRBV18 and TRBJ2-1; D is perhaps TRBD2 (6 bases). The V gene's germline CDR1 is KGHSH and CDR2 LQKENI. Trimming left V 6 bases short and J 9 bases short, with 15 bases between. The CDR3 covers 13 residues. Written as DNA, the CDR3 is TGTGCCAGCTCCCCCGCGCGGGAAGGTGAGCAGTTCTTC. Translation gives CASSPAREGEQFF. Together with reference TRBV18 and TRBJ2-1, the CDR3 gives the full variable domain: NAGVMQNPRHLVRRRGQEARLRCSPMKGHSHVYWYRQLPEEGLKFMVYLQKENIIDESGMPKERFSAEFPKEGPSILRIQQVVRGDSAAYFCASSPAREGEQFFGPGTRLTVL.

This chain links TRBV29-1 with TRBJ2-1; no firm D call. The V end was cut by 2 bases, the J end by 3 bases, with 11 bases between. Germline V lookup: CDR1 SQVTM, CDR2 ANQGSEA. The CDR3 contains 14 residues. This chain's CDR3 is CSVESPQLYNEQFF. CDR3 sequence (DNA): TGCAGCGTTGAAAGCCCACAGCTCTACAATGAGCAGTTCTTC.

This clone was seen only a few times. V gene TRBV27 combines with J gene TRBJ2-1; D perhaps matches TRBD1 (6 bases). CDR3 length equals 15 residues. Germline V gene sequence: CDR1 MNHEY, CDR2 SMNVEV (reference sequence). Trimming stripped 6 bases from V and 4 bases from J, with 16 bases between. CDR3 DNA: TGTGCCAGCAGCGTTCAGGGGATTTGGTACAATGAGCAGTTCTTC. It yields the protein CASSVQGIWYNEQFF.

The V gene is TRBV10-1, the J gene TRBJ2-3, with 12 nucleotides matching TRBD2. V was clipped by 5 bases and J by 6 bases; unmatched bases: 9. The CDR3 length is 16 residues. In germline, CDR1 is WNHNN, CDR2 SYGVQD (reference sequence). The CDR3 DNA follows: TGCGCCAGCAGTCCTACACGACTAGCGGGAGCGGATACGCAGTATTTT. This sequence encodes CASSPTRLAGADTQYF.

This clone was counted a single time. The V call is TRBV18, the J call TRBJ2-7; 15 positions agree with TRBD2. The CDR3 totals 16 residues. Germline V gives CDR1 KGHSH, CDR2 LQKENI. V gave up 3 bases and J gave up 6 bases; unmatched junction bases: 6. The CDR3 reads CASSPGLAGGWGEQYF. The CDR3 DNA reads as TGTGCCAGCTCACCGGGACTAGCGGGAGGCTGGGGCGAGCAGTACTTC.

This chain uses TRBV28 with TRBJ2-7; D is possibly TRBD1 or TRBD2 (5 bases each). Germline V lookup: CDR1 MDHEN, CDR2 SYDVKM. The CDR3 covers 15 residues. Trimming took 1 base from V and 4 from J, leaving 14 bases between them. The CDR3 loop reads CASSLYFAGGYEQYF. The CDR3 region has the DNA TGTGCCAGCAGTTTATATTTCGCTGGGGGATACGAGCAGTACTTC.

The V gene is TRBV27, the J gene TRBJ1-2; TRBD1 aligns across 11 bases. The J segment lost 8 bases and the V segment lost 2 bases, leaving 10 bases of the junction unmatched. CDR1 and CDR2 (germline): MNHEY, SMNVEV (reference sequence). CDR3 length equals 16 residues. Here the CDR3 reads CASSLNLGQGAGGYTF. The DNA of the CDR3 is TGTGCCAGCAGTTTAAACCTAGGACAGGGGGCCGGCGGCTACACCTTC.

The chain combines TRBV9 with TRBJ2-4, with 8 nucleotides matching TRBD1. The V gene's germline CDR1 is SGDLS and CDR2 YYNGEE. The trim removed 0 bases at V and 9 bases at J, leaving 8 bases unmatched. This CDR3 spans 15 amino acids. Here the CDR3 reads CASSVEDRVFSIQYF. The CDR3 DNA follows: TGTGCCAGCAGCGTAGAGGACAGGGTGTTTAGCATTCAGTACTTC.

The V call is TRBV5-3, the J call TRBJ2-4; TRBD2 aligns across 9 bases. TRBV5-3 is classed as an ORF, of uncertain function. The CDR3 totals 20 residues. V gave up 4 bases and J gave up 0 bases; unmatched junction bases: 17. This CDR3 is CARSPRVAGVLWGAKNIQYF. For the CDR3, the DNA is TGTGCCAGAAGCCCGCGAGTAGCGGGAGTCTTGTGGGGAGCCAAAAACATTCAGTACTTC.

Notes on this clone: Other DNA sequences in the sample encode the same CDR3. The gene calls are TRBV2 and TRBJ1-2, with 9 bases identical to TRBD1. The length of the CDR3 is 14 residues. Germline CDR1 and CDR2: SNHLY and FYNNEI. V was pared by 5 bases and J by 2 bases, with 3 bases of the junction left unmatched. For the CDR3, the DNA is TGTGCCAGCAGTCTAGACAGGGGGAACTATGGCTACACCTTC. As protein: CASSLDRGNYGYTF.

The V gene is TRBV27, the J gene TRBJ2-3, with TRBD2 as a possible D gene (5 bases). Germline-derived CDR1 and CDR2 are MNHEY and SMNVEV (reference sequence). Trimming shortened V by 0 bases and J by 3 bases, and 13 bases separated the two germline ends. CDR3 length: 16 amino acids. CDR3: CASSLSGLRLTDTQYF. In DNA, the CDR3 is TGTGCCAGCAGTTTATCTGGACTCCGGCTAACAGATACGCAGTATTTT.

This clone came up a few times. The chain combines TRBV2 with TRBJ2-6, with TRBD2 matching over 7 bases. V lost 8 bases to trimming and J lost 3 bases; unmatched junction nucleotides: 1. This CDR3 contains 13 residues. Germline V lookup: CDR1 SNHLY, CDR2 FYNNEI. Here the CDR3 DNA reads TGTGCCAGCGGGAGGGGTGGGGCCAACGTCCTGACTTTC. It specifies CASGRGGANVLTF.

Concerning this clone itself: Other DNA sequences within the sample encode an identical CDR3. V and J are TRBV30 and TRBJ2-5; D unresolved. This CDR3 has 13 amino acids. V was cut by 0 bases and J by 5 bases, with 10 bases left in between. Germline V gene lookup returns CDR1 GTSNPN and CDR2 SVGIG (reference sequence). The CDR3 spells CAWSVLGGETQYF. The DNA for the CDR3 is TGTGCCTGGAGTGTACTCGGTGGTGAGACCCAGTACTTC.

This clone was recorded once. This likely reflects a read error, since a far larger clone is one base away. The chain links TRBV7-6 to TRBJ2-1; D possibly corresponds to TRBD2 (5 bases). CDR1 SGHVS and CDR2 FNYEAQ come from the germline V gene. V gave up 2 bases and J gave up 6 bases, with 5 bases separating them. This CDR3 is built from 12 residues. The CDR3 loop reads CASSLSGNEQFF. Here the CDR3 DNA reads TGTGCCAGCAGCTTAAGCGGCAATGAGCAGTTCTTC.

This clone was detected once. This chain joins TRBV5-1 and TRBJ2-7; 7 bases are shared with TRBD1. The V gene's germline CDR1 is SGHRS and CDR2 YFSETQ. The CDR3 has 16 amino acids. V shed 0 bases, J shed 5 bases, and the junction held 11 bases outside the gene matches. CDR3 sequence (DNA): TGCGCCAGCAGCTTGGGGTTTGGGACAGACAAGAACGAGCAGTACTTC. It is translated as CASSLGFGTDKNEQYF.